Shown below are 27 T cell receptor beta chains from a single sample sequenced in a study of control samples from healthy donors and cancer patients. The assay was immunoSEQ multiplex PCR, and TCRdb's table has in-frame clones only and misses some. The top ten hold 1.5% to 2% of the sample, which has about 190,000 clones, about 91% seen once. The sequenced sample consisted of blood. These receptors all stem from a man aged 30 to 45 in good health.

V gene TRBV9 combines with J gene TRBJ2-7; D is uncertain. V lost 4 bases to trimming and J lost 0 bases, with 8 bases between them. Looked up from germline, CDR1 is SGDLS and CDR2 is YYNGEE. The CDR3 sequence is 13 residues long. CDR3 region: CASSLGPSYEQYF. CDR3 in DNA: TGTGCCAGCAGCCTCGGGCCCTCCTACGAGCAGTACTTC.

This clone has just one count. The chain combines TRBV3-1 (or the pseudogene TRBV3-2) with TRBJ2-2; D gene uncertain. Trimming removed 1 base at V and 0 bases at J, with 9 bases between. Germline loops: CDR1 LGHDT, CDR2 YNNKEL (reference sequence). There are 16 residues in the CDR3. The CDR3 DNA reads TGTGCCAGCAGCCAAGGTCAGGTTACGAACACCGGGGAGCTGTTTTTT. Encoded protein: CASSQGQVTNTGELFF.

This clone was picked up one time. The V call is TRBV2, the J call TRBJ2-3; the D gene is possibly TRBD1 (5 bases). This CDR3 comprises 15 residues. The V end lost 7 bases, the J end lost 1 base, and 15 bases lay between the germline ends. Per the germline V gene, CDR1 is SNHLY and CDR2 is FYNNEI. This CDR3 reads CASTRQFVGTDTQYF. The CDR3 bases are TGTGCCAGCACTCGACAGTTTGTAGGCACAGATACGCAGTATTTT.

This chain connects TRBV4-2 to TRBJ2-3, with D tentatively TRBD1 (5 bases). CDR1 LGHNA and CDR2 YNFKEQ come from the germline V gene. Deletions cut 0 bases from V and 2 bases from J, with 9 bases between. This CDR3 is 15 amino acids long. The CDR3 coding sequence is TGTGCCAGCAGCCAAGAGGGGCGGTTCACAGATACGCAGTATTTT. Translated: CASSQEGRFTDTQYF.

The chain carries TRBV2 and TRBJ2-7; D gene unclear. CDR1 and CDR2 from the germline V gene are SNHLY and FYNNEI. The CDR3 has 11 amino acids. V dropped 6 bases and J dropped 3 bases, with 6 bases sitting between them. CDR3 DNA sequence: TGTGCCAGCAGCAACAGCTACGAGCAGTACTTC. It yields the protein CASSNSYEQYF.

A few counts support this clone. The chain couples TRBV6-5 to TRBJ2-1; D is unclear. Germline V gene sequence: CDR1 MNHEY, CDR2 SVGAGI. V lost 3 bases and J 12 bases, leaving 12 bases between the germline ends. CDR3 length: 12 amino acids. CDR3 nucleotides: TGTGCCAGCAGTTATTCTGGCTCCCCGCAGTTCTTC. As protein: CASSYSGSPQFF.

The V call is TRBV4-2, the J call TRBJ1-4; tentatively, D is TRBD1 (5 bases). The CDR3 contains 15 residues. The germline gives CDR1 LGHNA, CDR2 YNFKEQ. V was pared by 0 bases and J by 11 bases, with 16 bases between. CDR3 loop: CASSQESLRGGKLFF. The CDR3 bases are TGTGCCAGCAGCCAAGAAAGTTTGAGGGGCGGTAAACTGTTTTTT.

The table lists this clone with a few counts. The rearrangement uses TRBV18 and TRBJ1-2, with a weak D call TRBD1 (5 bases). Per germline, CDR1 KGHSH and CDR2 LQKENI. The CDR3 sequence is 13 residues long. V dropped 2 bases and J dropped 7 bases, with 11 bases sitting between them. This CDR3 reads CASSPSQGFGYTF. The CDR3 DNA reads TGTGCCAGCTCACCATCCCAGGGTTTTGGCTACACCTTC. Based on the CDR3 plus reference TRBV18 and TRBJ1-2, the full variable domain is NAGVMQNPRHLVRRRGQEARLRCSPMKGHSHVYWYRQLPEEGLKFMVYLQKENIIDESGMPKERFSAEFPKEGPSILRIQQVVRGDSAAYFCASSPSQGFGYTFGSGTRLTVV.

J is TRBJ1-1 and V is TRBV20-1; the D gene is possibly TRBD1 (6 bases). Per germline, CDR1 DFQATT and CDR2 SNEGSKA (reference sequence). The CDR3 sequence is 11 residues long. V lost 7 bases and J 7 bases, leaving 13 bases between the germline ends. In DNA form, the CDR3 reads TGCAGTGTCCCCGGGACAAATGAAGCTTTCTTT. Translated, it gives CSVPGTNEAFF.

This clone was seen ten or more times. The CDR3 DNA reads TGTGCCAGCAGTCAGGGATTTGGGCAGCCCCAGCATTTT. It specifies CASSQGFGQPQHF. The rearrangement joins TRBV13 to TRBJ1-5, with TRBD1 as a possible D gene (5 bases). The CDR3 runs to 13 residues. Germline V gene sequence: CDR1 PRHDT, CDR2 FYEKMQ (reference sequence). V lost 6 bases to trimming and J lost 7 bases, with 13 bases between them.

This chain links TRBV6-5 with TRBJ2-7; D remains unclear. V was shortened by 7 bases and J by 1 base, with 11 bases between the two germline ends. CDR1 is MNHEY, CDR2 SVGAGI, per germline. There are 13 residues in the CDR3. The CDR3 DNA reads TGTGCCAGCATAACCCTTGAATCCTACGAGCAGTACTTC. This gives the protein CASITLESYEQYF.

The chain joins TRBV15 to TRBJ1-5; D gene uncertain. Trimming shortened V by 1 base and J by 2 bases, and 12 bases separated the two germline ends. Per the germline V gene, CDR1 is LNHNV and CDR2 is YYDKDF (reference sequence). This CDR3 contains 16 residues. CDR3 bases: TGTGCCACCAGCAGAGGGAGCTTGGGAGGCAATCAGCCCCAGCATTTT. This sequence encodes CATSRGSLGGNQPQHF.

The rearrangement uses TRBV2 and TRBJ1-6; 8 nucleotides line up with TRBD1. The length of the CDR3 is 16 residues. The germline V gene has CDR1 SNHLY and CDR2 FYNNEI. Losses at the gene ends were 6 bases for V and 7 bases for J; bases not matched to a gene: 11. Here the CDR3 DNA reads TGTGCCAGCAGCCCTTTTCGGACAGGGACAAATTCACCCCTCCACTTT. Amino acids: CASSPFRTGTNSPLHF. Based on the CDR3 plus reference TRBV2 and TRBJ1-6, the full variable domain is EPEVTQTPSHQVTQMGQEVILRCVPISNHLYFYWYRQILGQKVEFLVSFYNNEISEKSEIFDDQFSVERPDGSNFTLKIRSTKLEDSAMYFCASSPFRTGTNSPLHFGNGTRLTVT.

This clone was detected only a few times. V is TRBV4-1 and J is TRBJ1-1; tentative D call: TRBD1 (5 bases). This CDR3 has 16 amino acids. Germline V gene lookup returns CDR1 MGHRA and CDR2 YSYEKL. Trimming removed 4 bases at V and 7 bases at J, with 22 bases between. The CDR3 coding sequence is TGCGCCAGCAGCCCCCTTTTAAGGGGAAACTTAAGTGAAGCTTTCTTT. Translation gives CASSPLLRGNLSEAFF.

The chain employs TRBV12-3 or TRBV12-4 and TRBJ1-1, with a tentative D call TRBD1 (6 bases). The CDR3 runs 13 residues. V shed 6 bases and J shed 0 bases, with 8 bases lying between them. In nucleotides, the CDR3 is TGTGCCAGCAGACGGACAGTGAACACTGAAGCTTTCTTT. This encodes CASRRTVNTEAFF.

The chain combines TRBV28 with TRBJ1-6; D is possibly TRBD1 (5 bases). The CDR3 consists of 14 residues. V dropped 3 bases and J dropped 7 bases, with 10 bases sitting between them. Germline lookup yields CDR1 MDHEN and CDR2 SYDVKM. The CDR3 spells CASSLVQVNSPLHF. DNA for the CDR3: TGTGCCAGCAGTTTGGTACAGGTGAATTCACCCCTCCACTTT.

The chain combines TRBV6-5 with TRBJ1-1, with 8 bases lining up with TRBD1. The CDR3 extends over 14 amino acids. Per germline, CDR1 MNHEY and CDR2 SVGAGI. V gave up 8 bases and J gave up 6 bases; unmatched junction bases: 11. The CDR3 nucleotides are TGTGCCAGCGGGGCAAGGGACAGGAGCTCTGAAGCTTTCTTT. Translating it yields CASGARDRSSEAFF.

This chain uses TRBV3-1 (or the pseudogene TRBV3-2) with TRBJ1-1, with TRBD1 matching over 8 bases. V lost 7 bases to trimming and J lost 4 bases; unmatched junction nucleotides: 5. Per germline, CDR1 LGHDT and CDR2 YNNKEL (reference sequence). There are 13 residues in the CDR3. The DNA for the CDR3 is TGTGCCAGCACCCCTACAGGGGGCACTGAAGCTTTCTTT. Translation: CASTPTGGTEAFF.

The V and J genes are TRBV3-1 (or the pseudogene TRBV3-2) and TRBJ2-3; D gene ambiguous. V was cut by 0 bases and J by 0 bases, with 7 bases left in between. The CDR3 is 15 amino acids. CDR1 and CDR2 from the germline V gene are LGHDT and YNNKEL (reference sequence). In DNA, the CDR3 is TGTGCCAGCAGCCAAGATCCTACTAGCACAGATACGCAGTATTTT. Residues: CASSQDPTSTDTQYF.

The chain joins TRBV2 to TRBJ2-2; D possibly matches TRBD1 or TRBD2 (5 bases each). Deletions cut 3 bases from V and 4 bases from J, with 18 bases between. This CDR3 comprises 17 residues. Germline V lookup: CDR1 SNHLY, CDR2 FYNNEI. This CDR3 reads CASSDPYRARGTGELFF. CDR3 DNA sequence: TGTGCCAGCAGTGACCCCTACAGAGCGAGGGGCACCGGGGAGCTGTTTTTT.

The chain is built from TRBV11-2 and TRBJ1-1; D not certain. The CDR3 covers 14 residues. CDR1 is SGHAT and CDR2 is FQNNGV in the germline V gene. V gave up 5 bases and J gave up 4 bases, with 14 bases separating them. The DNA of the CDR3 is TGTGCCAGCAGCCAGCAGTGGCTGGGCACTGAAGCTTTCTTT. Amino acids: CASSQQWLGTEAFF.

The CDR3 DNA reads as TGTGCCAACAGAAGGGACAGGGGGCCCGGGGAGCTGTTTTTT. It translates to CANRRDRGPGELFF. The gene calls are TRBV2 and TRBJ2-2, with 12 nucleotides matching TRBD1. CDR3 length equals 14 residues. Germline V gives CDR1 SNHLY, CDR2 FYNNEI. The ends lost 10 bases at V and 6 bases at J; junction bases unmatched: 6.

This chain's CDR3 is CASSRRGNTEAFF. The DNA of the CDR3 is TGTGCCAGCAGCCGAAGGGGGAACACTGAAGCTTTCTTT. The J gene is TRBJ1-1, the V gene TRBV14, with D possibly matching TRBD1 (5 bases). V shed 4 bases and J shed 1 base, with 7 bases lying between them. This CDR3 spans 13 amino acids. Germline CDR1 is SGHDN and CDR2 is FVKESK. The complete variable domain, with remaining parts taken from reference TRBV14 and TRBJ1-1, reads EAGVTQFPSHSVIEKGQTVTLRCDPISGHDNLYWYRRVMGKEIKFLLHFVKESKQDESGMPNNRFLAERTGGTYSTLKVQPAELEDSGVYFCASSRRGNTEAFFGQGTRLTVV.

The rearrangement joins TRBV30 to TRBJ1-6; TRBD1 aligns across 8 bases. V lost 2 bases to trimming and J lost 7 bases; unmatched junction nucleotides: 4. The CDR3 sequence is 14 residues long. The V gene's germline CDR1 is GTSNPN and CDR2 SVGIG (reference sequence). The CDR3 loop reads CAWSTTGVNSPLHF. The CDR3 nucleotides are TGTGCCTGGAGTACGACAGGGGTGAATTCACCCCTCCACTTT.

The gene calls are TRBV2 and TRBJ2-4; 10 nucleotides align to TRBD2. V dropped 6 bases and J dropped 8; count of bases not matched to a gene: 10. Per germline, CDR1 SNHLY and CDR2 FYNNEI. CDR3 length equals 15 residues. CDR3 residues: CASRPSGGLMDIQYF. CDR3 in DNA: TGTGCCAGCAGACCTAGCGGGGGCCTCATGGACATTCAGTACTTC.

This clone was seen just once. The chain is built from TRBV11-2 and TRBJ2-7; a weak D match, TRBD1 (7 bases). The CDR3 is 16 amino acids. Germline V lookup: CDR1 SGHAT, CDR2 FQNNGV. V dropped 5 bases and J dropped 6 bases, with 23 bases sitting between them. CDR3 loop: CASSPIRGAPWGEQYF. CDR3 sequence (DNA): TGTGCCAGCAGCCCCATCAGGGGGGCCCCCTGGGGCGAGCAGTACTTC.

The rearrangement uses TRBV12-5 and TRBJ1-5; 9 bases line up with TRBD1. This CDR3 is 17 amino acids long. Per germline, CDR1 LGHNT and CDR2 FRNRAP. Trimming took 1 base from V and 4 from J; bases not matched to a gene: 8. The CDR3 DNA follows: TGTGCTAGTGGTTTGGCACCGACAGGGGGAATGAATCAGCCCCAGCATTTT. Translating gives CASGLAPTGGMNQPQHF.